This T cell receptor (beta chain) originates from a study of CD8+ T cells in alopecia areata. About the research overall: Patients remained on tofacitinib for 6 to 18 months and then went 6 months without it.

Study-wide points: How baseline CD8+ expansion relates to response remains uncertain (there was one nonresponder).

On this clone itself: What it binds is unknown.

Once RNA had been extracted, it was reverse transcribed into cDNA to act as the sequencing template. TCRdb's table, derived via immunoSEQ multiplex PCR, lists solely in-frame clones and lacks some. The table has a few hundred thousand clones, roughly 60% seen once. Treatment described: oral pan-JAK inhibitor, 5-10 mg twice daily. It was from alopecia areata patients that lesional scalp punch biopsies and peripheral blood were collected. The CDR3 contains 15 residues. The germline V gene has CDR1 SGHRS and CDR2 YFSETQ. The ends were cut back, 4 bases at V and 1 base at J, with 12 bases in the middle. The sample was CD4+ T cells sorted from blood, taken around week 54, from a patient treated with tofacitinib. This receptor was obtained from a human donor with alopecia areata. J is TRBJ2-1 and V is TRBV5-1; D is perhaps TRBD1 (7 bases). The CDR3 region is CASSLRGESYNEQFF. DNA for the CDR3: TGCGCCAGCAGCCTCAGGGGGGAATCCTACAATGAGCAGTTCTTC.